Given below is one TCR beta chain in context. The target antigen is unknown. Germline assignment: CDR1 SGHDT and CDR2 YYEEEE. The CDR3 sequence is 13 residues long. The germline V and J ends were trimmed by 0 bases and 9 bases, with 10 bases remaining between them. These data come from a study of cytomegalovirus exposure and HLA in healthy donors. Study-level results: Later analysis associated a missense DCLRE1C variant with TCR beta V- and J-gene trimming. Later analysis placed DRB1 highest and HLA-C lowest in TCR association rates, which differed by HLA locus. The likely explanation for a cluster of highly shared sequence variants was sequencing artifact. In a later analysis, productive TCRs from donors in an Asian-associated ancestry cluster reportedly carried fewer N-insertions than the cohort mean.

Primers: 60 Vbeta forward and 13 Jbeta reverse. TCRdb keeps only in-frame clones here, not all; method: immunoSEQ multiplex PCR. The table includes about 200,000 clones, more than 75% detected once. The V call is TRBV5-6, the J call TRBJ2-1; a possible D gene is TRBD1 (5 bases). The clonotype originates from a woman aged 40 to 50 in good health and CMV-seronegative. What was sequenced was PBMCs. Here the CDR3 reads CASSLVPGFEQFF. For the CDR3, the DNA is TGTGCCAGCAGCTTGGTTCCAGGGTTTGAGCAGTTCTTC.